Included here is one TCR beta chain sequence, with context. Its specificity is unknown. The CDR3 covers 16 residues. Germline-derived CDR1 and CDR2 are LGHNA and YSLEER. The sample originates from a study of T-cell memory formation after mild COVID-19. Study details: Among the donors, TCR clusters were largely specific to each donor.

TCRdb reanalysed the 5' RACE reads using MiXCR and keeps one entry per CDR3 protein. The repertoire holds some 300,000 distinct CDR3 sequences, with about 20% as singletons. Regarding the study as a whole: Pre-infection memory contained some responding clones, which suggested that cross-reactive memory had joined.

Specimen: PBMCs or a T cell subset sorted from them (not recorded which). The rearrangement links TRBV4-3 to TRBJ2-7, with 10 bases matching TRBD2. This TCR derives from a young man who had mild COVID-19 (a few samples of this study predate the infection). Cell type and time point are not known. For the CDR3, the DNA is TGCGCCAGCAGCCAAGATTGGCTAGCGGGGGCGTACGGGCAGTACGTC. Translating gives CASSQDWLAGAYGQYV.